These 31 T cell receptor beta chains came from one sample sequenced in a study of CD8 T cells in Susac syndrome. RNA, at about 0.5 to 1 ug, was reverse transcribed with random hexamers. TCRdb redid the calling of the immunoSEQ multiplex PCR reads with MiXCR, one entry per CDR3 protein. This sample has about 150,000 distinct CDR3 sequences, with about 94% found just once. Sample: CD4+ T cells from PBMCs. Receptors originate from a human donor with multiple sclerosis.

The chain employs TRBV15 and TRBJ2-5; unclear D gene. The CDR3 covers 12 residues. Trimming stripped 1 base from V and 4 bases from J, with 4 bases between. Germline CDR1 and CDR2: LNHNV and YYDKDF (reference sequence). The CDR3 bases are TGTGCCACCAGCAGAGGACGAGAGACCCAGTACTTC. Its translation: CATSRGRETQYF.

The CDR3 nucleotides read TGTGCCAGCTCACCAGTAGGAGGGACCGGCTATGGCTACACCTTC. This codes for CASSPVGGTGYGYTF. The chain couples TRBV18 to TRBJ1-2; tentatively, D is TRBD1 (5 bases). Trimming removed 2 bases at V and 4 bases at J, with 14 bases between. Germline V lookup: CDR1 KGHSH, CDR2 LQKENI. CDR3 size: 15 residues.

The chain links TRBV7-3 to TRBJ1-1; D is possibly TRBD1 (6 bases). Per the germline V gene, CDR1 is SGHTA and CDR2 is FQGTGA. The CDR3 sequence is 15 residues long. V was pared by 2 bases and J by 1 base, with 11 bases between. The CDR3 bases are TGTGCCAGCAGCTTACGTGAACAGGGGAACACTGAAGCTTTCTTT. This gives the protein CASSLREQGNTEAFF.

The chain combines TRBV3-1 with TRBJ2-7; a weak D match, TRBD2 (6 bases). CDR1 and CDR2 from the germline V gene are LGHDT and YNNKEL (reference sequence). The V end was cut by 4 bases, the J end by 2 bases, with 9 bases between. This CDR3 spans 13 amino acids. CDR3 nucleotides: TGTGCCAGCAGCCCGCGGGATGCCTACGAGCAGTACTTC. As protein: CASSPRDAYEQYF.

This rearrangement joins TRBV3-1 to TRBJ2-6, with D perhaps being TRBD1 or TRBD2 (5 bases each). The CDR3 is 17 amino acids. Germline loops: CDR1 LGHDT, CDR2 YNNKEL (reference sequence). The germline V and J ends were trimmed by 0 bases and 2 bases, with 11 bases remaining between them. DNA of the CDR3: TGTGCCAGCAGCCAAGAGGGATCGGGGCCTGGGGCCAACGTCCTGACTTTC. Amino acids: CASSQEGSGPGANVLTF.

This clonotype was detected only a few times. A read error may produce the germline difference seen at one junction end. The J gene is TRBJ2-7, the V gene TRBV12-3 or TRBV12-4; possibly TRBD1 for D (5 bases). The CDR3 covers 13 residues. CDR3: CASSLGAGREQYF. The CDR3 nucleotides read TGTGCCAGCAGCTTAGGGGCAGGGCGCGAGCAGTACTTC.

This chain connects TRBV12-5 to TRBJ2-3; the D gene is possibly TRBD1 (5 bases). CDR1 LGHNT and CDR2 FRNRAP come from the germline V gene. CDR3 length: 15 residues. V lost 0 bases to trimming and J lost 3 bases, with 10 bases between them. CDR3 loop: CASGLVQDATDTQYF. The DNA of the CDR3 is TGTGCTAGTGGTTTGGTACAGGACGCGACAGATACGCAGTATTTT.

The rearrangement joins TRBV5-1 to TRBJ2-3, with TRBD2 identical over 7 bases. CDR3 length equals 14 residues. Germline-derived CDR1 and CDR2 are SGHRS and YFSETQ. The V and J ends lost 4 bases and 9 bases, in that order; junction bases with no gene match: 11. CDR3 amino acids: CASSPGARGGTQYF. The CDR3 DNA sequence: TGCGCCAGCAGCCCCGGAGCCCGGGGAGGGACGCAGTATTTT.

V is TRBV2 and J is TRBJ2-1; 13 bases are shared with TRBD2. CDR1 and CDR2 (germline): SNHLY, FYNNEI. V trimming: 6 bases; J trimming: 7 bases; junction bases outside the gene matches: 6. The CDR3 totals 15 residues. CDR3 amino acids: CASRATSGRSNEQFF. DNA of the CDR3: TGTGCCAGCAGGGCGACTAGCGGGAGGTCAAATGAGCAGTTCTTC.

The chain combines TRBV4-3 with TRBJ2-3, with D perhaps matching TRBD1 or TRBD2 (5 bases each). Per the germline V gene, CDR1 is LGHNA and CDR2 is YSLEER. Trimming pared 3 bases from V and 4 bases from J, leaving 14 bases between. The CDR3 length is 15 residues. The CDR3 spells CASSQTYMGADTQYF. The CDR3 region has the DNA TGCGCCAGCAGCCAGACATATATGGGGGCAGATACGCAGTATTTT.

This chain connects TRBV5-6 to TRBJ1-1; D unclear. Germline V gene lookup returns CDR1 SGHDT and CDR2 YYEEEE. The CDR3 loop spans 13 amino acids. With 5 bases removed from V and 3 bases from J, the gap between germline ends came to 11 bases. Written as DNA, the CDR3 is TGTGCCAGCAGGGGAGGTGAGGACACTGAAGCTTTCTTT. It yields the protein CASRGGEDTEAFF.

The chain has TRBV12-3 or TRBV12-4 and TRBJ2-5, with D perhaps TRBD2 (5 bases). Trimming took off 4 bases at V and 4 bases at J, with 10 bases between the two ends. The CDR3 has 13 residues. The CDR3 region has the DNA TGTGCCAGCAGTTCGGGATGGAGAGAGACCCAGTACTTC. This encodes CASSSGWRETQYF.

This clonotype was recorded only once. The CDR3 region has the DNA TGTGCCAGCAGCTTAGCGTTAGCTAGCGGGTCCTACAATGAGCAGTTCTTC. Its translation is CASSLALASGSYNEQFF. The chain couples TRBV7-2 to TRBJ2-1; 8 bases match TRBD2. CDR1 and CDR2 (germline): SGHTA, FQGNSA. The CDR3 has 17 residues. The ends lost 0 bases at V and 1 base at J; junction bases unmatched: 5.

This rearrangement joins TRBV28 to TRBJ2-7; 7 positions agree with TRBD1. The CDR3 runs to 18 residues. Germline V lookup: CDR1 MDHEN, CDR2 SYDVKM. Losses at the gene ends were 6 bases for V and 3 bases for J; bases not matched to a gene: 20. Here the CDR3 reads CASSPSTGRLGAYYEQYF. Written as DNA, the CDR3 is TGTGCCAGCAGCCCCTCGACAGGGAGACTGGGAGCGTACTACGAGCAGTACTTC.

The chain carries TRBV2 and TRBJ2-6; 8 positions agree with TRBD1. After removal of 6 bases from V and 0 bases from J, the junction contained 13 bases not matched to a gene. CDR1 and CDR2 from the germline V gene are SNHLY and FYNNEI. The CDR3 contains 19 residues. The CDR3 sequence: CASSLLWTGPDSGANVLTF. The CDR3 coding sequence is TGTGCCAGCAGCCTCCTTTGGACAGGGCCCGACTCTGGGGCCAACGTCCTGACTTTC.

This rearrangement joins TRBV5-8 to TRBJ2-7; a weak D match, TRBD1 (5 bases). The germline CDR1 and CDR2 sequences are SGHTS and YDEGEE. V lost 0 bases and J 3 bases, leaving 7 bases between the germline ends. This CDR3 has 13 residues. The CDR3 DNA reads as TGTGCCAGCAGCTTGGGCAGGGACTACGAGCAGTACTTC. Translated: CASSLGRDYEQYF.

The chain uses TRBV6-2 or TRBV6-3 and TRBJ1-5, with D possibly being TRBD1 (5 bases). The V and J ends lost 2 bases and 1 base respectively, with 12 bases between them. In germline, CDR1 is MNHEY, CDR2 SVGEGT. This CDR3 contains 16 residues. The CDR3 loop is CASSYHLGGSNQPQHF. CDR3 DNA: TGTGCCAGCAGTTACCACCTTGGGGGAAGCAATCAGCCCCAGCATTTT.

This chain connects TRBV24-1 to TRBJ2-5, with D possibly TRBD1 on 5 matching bases. Trimming took 3 bases from V and 2 from J, leaving 15 bases between them. Germline V lookup: CDR1 KGHDR, CDR2 SFDVKD. This CDR3 spans 16 amino acids. Written as DNA, the CDR3 is TGTGCCACCAGTGATGCTAGGACACCCCAACAAGAGACCCAGTACTTC. Its protein product is CATSDARTPQQETQYF.

The gene calls are TRBV18 and TRBJ2-7; TRBD1 matches 9 bases. V dropped 6 bases and J dropped 3; count of bases not matched to a gene: 6. CDR3 length: 14 residues. Germline CDR1 KGHSH, CDR2 LQKENI. CDR3 coding DNA: TGTGCCAGCTCTCGAGGGACAGGGAACTACGAGCAGTACTTC. Translated, it gives CASSRGTGNYEQYF.

The CDR3 DNA is TGCGCCAGCAGTCAACAGGACAGGGGCACTGAAGCTTTCTTT. Encoded protein: CASSQQDRGTEAFF. The genes are TRBV23-1 and TRBJ1-1; 9 bases line up with TRBD1. TRBV23-1 qualifies as an ORF whose function is uncertain. The CDR3 is 14 residues long. V was pared by 2 bases and J by 4 bases, with 2 bases of the junction left unmatched.

The chain joins TRBV20-1 to TRBJ2-1; 14 nucleotides align to TRBD2. The junction had 7 bases not matched to a gene; V was cut back by 0 bases and J by 6 bases. Germline V CDR1 and CDR2: DFQATT, SNEGSKA (reference sequence). The CDR3 contains 17 residues. CDR3 sequence reads: CSARDTTSGRALNEQFF. DNA for the CDR3: TGCAGTGCTAGAGATACGACTAGCGGGAGGGCCCTCAATGAGCAGTTCTTC.

The V and J genes are TRBV7-2 and TRBJ2-3; D perhaps matches TRBD1 (7 bases). V shed 4 bases and J shed 2 bases, with 16 bases lying between them. The CDR3 runs 16 residues. CDR1 and CDR2 (germline): SGHTA, FQGNSA. CDR3 loop: CASSSGGSGFTDTQYF. The CDR3 DNA follows: TGTGCCAGCAGCTCAGGGGGTAGCGGATTCACAGATACGCAGTATTTT.

This clonotype has just one count. The rearrangement uses TRBV20-1 and TRBJ1-4, with 8 bases lining up with TRBD1. This CDR3 comprises 13 residues. Germline V gene data show CDR1 as DFQATT and CDR2 as SNEGSKA (reference sequence). Trimming at V came to 3 bases and at J to 6 bases, leaving 3 bases not matched to a gene. The CDR3 spells CSASRGQHEKLFF. The CDR3 DNA follows: TGCAGTGCTAGCAGGGGGCAACATGAAAAACTGTTTTTT.

CDR3 region: CASSPGQAIHEQYF. The DNA for the CDR3 is TGTGCCAGCAGCCCCGGGCAGGCGATCCACGAGCAGTACTTC. The chain joins TRBV7-2 to TRBJ2-7, with D unclear. Per the germline V gene, CDR1 is SGHTA and CDR2 is FQGNSA. V gave up 5 bases and J gave up 5 bases, with 16 bases separating them. This CDR3 has 14 amino acids. The entire variable domain, with the rest obtained from reference TRBV7-2 and TRBJ2-7, is as follows: GAGVSQSPSNKVTEKGKDVELRCDPISGHTALYWYRQSLGQGLEFLIYFQGNSAPDKSGLPSDRFSAERTGGSVSTLTIQRTQQEDSAVYLCASSPGQAIHEQYFGPGTRLTVT.

V is TRBV20-1 and J is TRBJ2-7; 10 bases line up with TRBD2. The germline V gene has CDR1 DFQATT and CDR2 SNEGSKA (reference sequence). The V and J ends lost 2 bases and 0 bases, in that order; junction bases with no gene match: 4. The CDR3 loop spans 15 amino acids. This chain's CDR3 is CSARPSGSLSYEQYF. The CDR3 DNA reads TGCAGTGCTAGACCTAGCGGGAGTCTCTCCTACGAGCAGTACTTC.

This clonotype turned up a few times. The chain uses TRBV6-1 and TRBJ1-5, with 9 bases matching TRBD1. The CDR3 loop spans 13 amino acids. Germline CDR1 and CDR2: MNHNS and SASEGT. V gave up 6 bases and J gave up 9 bases; unmatched junction bases: 6. The CDR3 loop reads CASSRQGGGPQHF. The CDR3 nucleotides are TGTGCCAGCAGCCGACAGGGGGGAGGGCCCCAGCATTTT.

This clonotype occurred once. The gene calls are TRBV2 and TRBJ2-1; 8 nucleotides agree with TRBD2. The CDR3 is made up of 15 amino acids. The V segment lost 7 bases and the J segment 2 bases; nucleotides outside the gene matches: 7. Germline CDR1 is SNHLY and CDR2 is FYNNEI. CDR3 protein: CASTPLAVPYNEQFF. The CDR3, as DNA: TGTGCCAGCACCCCACTAGCGGTCCCCTACAATGAGCAGTTCTTC.

V usage is TRBV3-1 and J usage is TRBJ1-1, with TRBD1 as a possible D gene (5 bases). Germline-derived CDR1 and CDR2 are LGHDT and YNNKEL (reference sequence). The CDR3 covers 15 residues. The V end was cut by 4 bases, the J end by 3 bases, with 15 bases between. The CDR3 DNA reads as TGTGCCAGCAGCCGAAGGGAGGGGATAGACACTGAAGCTTTCTTT. Its translation is CASSRREGIDTEAFF. Using reference TRBV3-1 and TRBJ1-1 for the parts outside the CDR3, the full variable domain is DTAVSQTPKYLVTQMGNDKSIKCEQNLGHDTMYWYKQDSKKFLKIMFSYNNKELIINETVPNRFSPKSPDKAHLNLHINSLELGDSAVYFCASSRREGIDTEAFFGQGTRLTVV.

The chain joins TRBV5-4 to TRBJ2-3, with a weak D call TRBD2 (6 bases). The CDR3 loop spans 14 amino acids. The V end was cut by 2 bases, the J end by 3 bases, with 10 bases between. From germline, CDR1 is SGHNT and CDR2 YYREEE (reference sequence). CDR3 sequence: CASSLPSGTDTQYF. In DNA, the CDR3 is TGTGCCAGCAGCTTACCAAGCGGGACAGATACGCAGTATTTT.

The gene calls are TRBV5-4 and TRBJ2-2, with TRBD1 matching 7 bases. There are 15 residues in the CDR3. Germline V gives CDR1 SGHNT, CDR2 YYREEE (reference sequence). V was clipped by 4 bases and J by 7 bases; unmatched bases: 10. CDR3 DNA sequence: TGTGCCAGCAGCCATAACAGGGGATGGAACGGGGAGCTGTTTTTT. Residues: CASSHNRGWNGELFF.

J is TRBJ2-7 and V is TRBV6-2 or TRBV6-3; D not certain. CDR3 length: 15 residues. Trimming pared 7 bases from V and 0 bases from J, leaving 16 bases between. The germline V gene encodes CDR1 MNHEY and CDR2 SVGEGT. The CDR3 DNA sequence: TGTGCCAGCACCCCTCGGCCTTTTCCCTCCTACGAGCAGTACTTC. Translated: CASTPRPFPSYEQYF.